This T cell receptor beta chain comes out of a study of post-analysis software for immune sequencing data. Overall study findings and caveats: The five TRBV segments detected at higher frequency in patients than in controls included TRBV5-6, TRBV5-1 and TRBV20-1. F measure clustering grouped samples strongly by preparation batch. Normalized Chao1 diversity was significantly lower in multiple sclerosis patients than in controls.

The V and J ends lost 4 bases and 0 bases respectively, with 9 bases between them. Germline V gives CDR1 LGHNA, CDR2 YNFKEQ. CDR3 length equals 14 residues. TCR beta cDNA libraries included unique molecular identifiers. Out of 1 to 10 million T cells, 470,000 or so cDNA molecules were generated. TCRdb reprocessed the PCR reads via MiXCR and lists one record per CDR3 protein. Seen here are a few hundred thousand distinct CDR3 sequences, approximately 38% observed once, and the top ten hold roughly 13%. This clonotype was seen a handful of times. Its antigen is unidentified. The chain couples TRBV4-2 to TRBJ1-1; tentatively, D is TRBD1 (6 bases). The receptor was isolated from a girl between 5 and 17 years old with multiple sclerosis. What was sequenced was blood. In DNA, the CDR3 is TGTGCCAGCAGCCGGGAGGGGGTGAACACTGAAGCTTTCTTT. Protein sequence: CASSREGVNTEAFF.